The 16 T cell receptor beta chains listed next were all sequenced from one sample in a study of cytomegalovirus exposure and HLA in healthy donors. PCR was performed using 60 Vbeta and 13 Jbeta primers. Clones were read by immunoSEQ multiplex PCR, and TCRdb kept only the in-frame ones, dropping some. The sample yields about 200,000 clones, 87% seen once. Input material: PBMCs. Every receptor here comes from a boy aged 2-15 years in good health and CMV-seronegative.

The V gene is TRBV10-3, the J gene TRBJ2-7, with 8 bases identical to TRBD2. The CDR3 length is 13 residues. Germline loops: CDR1 ENHRY, CDR2 SYGVKD. The trim removed 10 bases at V and 3 bases at J, leaving 8 bases unmatched. CDR3 in DNA: TGTGCCACCTATACGGGACTAGGCTACGAGCAGTACTTC. Translated, it gives CATYTGLGYEQYF.

The genes are TRBV6-5 and TRBJ1-1, with D possibly TRBD1 on 5 matching bases. Looked up from germline, CDR1 is MNHEY and CDR2 is SVGAGI. The CDR3 has 15 residues. The V and J ends lost 2 bases and 1 base respectively, with 11 bases between them. The CDR3 spells CASSYGFRENTEAFF. The CDR3 region has the DNA TGTGCCAGCAGTTACGGATTCAGGGAGAACACTGAAGCTTTCTTT.

The gene calls are TRBV29-1 and TRBJ1-1; D may be TRBD1 (6 bases). The CDR3 covers 13 residues. Germline V gene data show CDR1 as SQVTM and CDR2 as ANQGSEA. V lost 6 bases to trimming and J lost 4 bases, with 15 bases between them. CDR3 sequence (DNA): TGCAGCGTCCCTAATGTAGGGGGCACTGAAGCTTTCTTT. Its translation: CSVPNVGGTEAFF.

This chain connects TRBV7-9 to TRBJ2-3; possible D gene TRBD1, 8 bases. The V gene's germline CDR1 is SEHNR and CDR2 FQNEAQ (reference sequence). Deletions cut 5 bases from V and 3 bases from J, with 15 bases between. The CDR3 spans 15 residues. CDR3 bases: TGTGCCAGCAGCCGGAGCGGGGACAGGACAGATACGCAGTATTTT. Protein product: CASSRSGDRTDTQYF.

The chain combines TRBV5-1 with TRBJ2-1, with 8 bases matching TRBD1. Germline lookup yields CDR1 SGHRS and CDR2 YFSETQ. J lost 3 bases, V lost 5 bases, and 16 bases had no gene match. This CDR3 has 18 amino acids. CDR3 amino acids: CASRLLTGDGPLYNEQFF. The CDR3 bases are TGCGCCAGCAGACTACTGACAGGGGACGGCCCTCTCTACAATGAGCAGTTCTTC.

The chain has TRBV6-6 and TRBJ1-6, with D unclear. The CDR3 sequence is 13 residues long. The V and J ends lost 9 bases and 10 bases respectively, with 16 bases between them. Germline CDR1 MNHNY, CDR2 SVGAGI (reference sequence). The CDR3 nucleotides read TGTGCCAGTGGGCCAGCCTCGAGATCACCCCTCCACTTT. As protein: CASGPASRSPLHF.

The V call is TRBV6-1, the J call TRBJ2-1; D call uncertain. Germline CDR1 reads MNHNS; CDR2 reads SASEGT. The CDR3 has 12 amino acids. V was shortened by 3 bases and J by 14 bases, with 14 bases between the two germline ends. This chain's CDR3 is CASSDSPWLEFF. CDR3 DNA: TGTGCCAGCAGTGACTCCCCGTGGCTCGAGTTCTTC.

This clone was seen a handful of times. This chain links TRBV5-1 with TRBJ1-3; D call uncertain. Germline V lookup: CDR1 SGHRS, CDR2 YFSETQ. The CDR3 runs 16 residues. Trimming stripped 5 bases from V and 0 bases from J, with 15 bases between. The CDR3 DNA reads as TGCGCCAGCAGGCCTGGGCCCTCGAGCTCTGGAAACACCATATATTTT. Protein: CASRPGPSSSGNTIYF.

The chain employs TRBV4-1 and TRBJ1-4, with 7 positions matching TRBD1. Germline V CDR1 and CDR2: MGHRA, YSYEKL. Trimming removed 5 bases from V and 8 bases from J; junction bases left unmatched: 8. The CDR3 is made up of 14 amino acids. The CDR3 is CASSSRQGGEKLFF. DNA for the CDR3: TGCGCCAGCAGCTCCCGACAGGGTGGCGAAAAACTGTTTTTT.

The chain is built from TRBV29-1 and TRBJ2-7; D possibly corresponds to TRBD2 (5 bases). Trimming took 3 bases from V and 3 from J, leaving 12 bases between them. CDR1 is SQVTM, CDR2 ANQGSEA, per germline. This CDR3 comprises 13 residues. The CDR3 sequence is CSVEGRGSYEQYF. The CDR3, as DNA: TGCAGCGTTGAGGGTCGGGGTAGCTACGAGCAGTACTTC.

The V gene is TRBV6-1, the J gene TRBJ2-7; TRBD2 matches 11 bases. V trimming: 5 bases; J trimming: 2 bases; junction bases outside the gene matches: 5. The CDR3 loop spans 15 amino acids. Germline V lookup: CDR1 MNHNS, CDR2 SASEGT. CDR3 DNA sequence: TGTGCCAGCAGTAGCGGGACTAGCGGCCCCTACGAGCAGTACTTC. Its translation is CASSSGTSGPYEQYF.

This chain connects TRBV2 to TRBJ2-2; 9 nucleotides align to TRBD2. The germline V gene encodes CDR1 SNHLY and CDR2 FYNNEI. The CDR3 is made up of 15 amino acids. V trimming: 7 bases; J trimming: 5 bases; junction bases outside the gene matches: 8. This CDR3 reads CASNVAGVRTGELFF. CDR3 bases: TGTGCCAGCAACGTAGCGGGAGTCCGAACCGGGGAGCTGTTTTTT.

This chain uses TRBV7-8 with TRBJ1-1; D is uncertain. CDR3 length: 15 residues. V lost 1 base, J lost 5 bases, and 14 bases lay in between. CDR1 and CDR2 from the germline V gene are SGHVS and FQNEAQ. CDR3 amino acids: CASSLGEALRTEAFF. The CDR3 nucleotides are TGTGCCAGCAGCTTAGGGGAGGCCCTGCGGACTGAAGCTTTCTTT. The variable domain in full, with the rest retrieved from reference TRBV7-8 and TRBJ1-1, is GAGVSQSPRYKVAKRGQDVALRCDPISGHVSLFWYQQALGQGPEFLTYFQNEAQLDKSGLPSDRFFAERPEGSVSTLKIQRTQQEDSAVYLCASSLGEALRTEAFFGQGTRLTVV.

The chain joins TRBV9 to TRBJ2-1, with D uncertain. V lost 0 bases, J lost 7 bases, and 17 bases lay in between. Germline assignment: CDR1 SGDLS and CDR2 YYNGEE. The length of the CDR3 is 16 residues. The CDR3 DNA sequence: TGTGCCAGCAGCGTAGACCCTAAGCGATTTGAAAATGAGCAGTTCTTC. Translated: CASSVDPKRFENEQFF.

DNA for the CDR3: TGTGCCAGCAGCTCCCCTAGCGGGGGGCTTCTTGTGCAGTTCTTC. Its protein product is CASSSPSGGLLVQFF. This sequence joins TRBV7-6 and TRBJ2-1, with 11 bases lining up with TRBD2. Looked up from germline, CDR1 is SGHVS and CDR2 is FNYEAQ. CDR3 length: 15 residues. The junction had 11 bases not matched to a gene; V was cut back by 4 bases and J by 12 bases.

This clone was found once. This chain joins TRBV21-1 and TRBJ2-7; TRBD1, the table's D call, was not compared with the DNA. TRBV21-1 is an annotated pseudogene. The CDR3 loop spans 18 amino acids. The CDR3 bases are TGTGCCAGCAGCAAAGACGCTTTCCAGGGACAGGGGACGTACGAGCAGTACTTC. The encoded protein is CASSKDAFQGQGTYEQYF.